This passage covers 21 T cell receptor beta chains from one sample sequenced in a study of T cell repertoires in cytomegalovirus infection. What these receptors recognize is not known. TCRdb fed the reads into MiXCR, producing one record per CDR3 protein. The sample consists of 550,000 to 700,000 distinct CDR3 sequences, almost 40% of them appearing once. Sequenced material: cultured PBMCs, taken from culture after CMV antigen stimulation. These receptors were collected from a human donor in good health (CMV status not recorded). Some clones in this sample may be carry-over from other donors' samples.

As DNA, the CDR3 is TGTGCCATCAATAGCGGGGGCACCACTACGCAGCAGTACTTC. Amino acid sequence: CAINSGGTTTQQYF. The chain links TRBV10-3 to TRBJ2-7; the match to TRBD2 covers 9 bases. CDR3 length: 14 amino acids. V was pared by 7 bases and J by 8 bases, with 12 bases of the junction left unmatched. Per germline, CDR1 ENHRY and CDR2 SYGVKD.

The V call is TRBV6-6, the J call TRBJ2-1, with D unclear. Germline V gene data show CDR1 as MNHNY and CDR2 as SVGAGI (reference sequence). Trimming took 5 bases from V and 5 from J, leaving 13 bases between them. The CDR3 runs 14 residues. The CDR3 spells CASSEPAKHNEQFF. The CDR3 DNA reads TGTGCCAGCAGTGAGCCGGCAAAACACAATGAGCAGTTCTTC.

The V call is TRBV28, the J call TRBJ1-6; D is possibly TRBD1 (6 bases). Trimming left V 6 bases short and J 7 bases short, with 19 bases between. The CDR3 covers 16 residues. The germline CDR1 and CDR2 sequences are MDHEN and SYDVKM. The CDR3 protein is CASSTLPWTDNSPLHF. Here the CDR3 DNA reads TGTGCCAGCAGCACCCTCCCATGGACAGACAATTCACCCCTCCACTTT.

The genes are TRBV12-3 or TRBV12-4 and TRBJ1-1, with D unclear. This CDR3 region has 13 residues. V shed 3 bases and J shed 3 bases, with 8 bases lying between them. In DNA, the CDR3 is TGTGCCAGCAGTTTTGGTGCCGACACTGAAGCTTTCTTT. Its protein product is CASSFGADTEAFF.

This clonotype was observed a few times. The chain links TRBV7-9 to TRBJ1-2, with D unclear. Germline CDR1 is SEHNR and CDR2 is FQNEAQ (reference sequence). The CDR3 extends over 17 amino acids. V was clipped by 5 bases and J by 2 bases, with 21 bases between them. The CDR3 loop is CASSAMLHIFPNYGYTF. For the CDR3, the DNA is TGTGCCAGCAGCGCAATGTTACATATCTTTCCGAACTATGGCTACACCTTC.

The rearrangement joins TRBV19 to TRBJ1-1; no clear D gene. Trimming left V 3 bases short and J 0 bases short, with 11 bases between. The CDR3 runs 15 residues. Germline V gene data show CDR1 as LNHDA and CDR2 as SQIVND (reference sequence). This chain's CDR3 is CASSMQASLNTEAFF. CDR3 coding DNA: TGTGCCAGTAGTATGCAGGCGTCCCTGAACACTGAAGCTTTCTTT.

There are many counts of this clonotype. At one end the junction does not follow the germline gene, possibly because of a read error. This sequence joins TRBV7-8 and TRBJ2-3; TRBD1 or TRBD2 may be the D gene (5 bases each). CDR1 is SGHVS and CDR2 is FQNEAQ in the germline V gene. This CDR3 has 13 residues. The CDR3 loop is CASSPESRDPGGF. The CDR3 nucleotides read TGTGCCAGCAGTCCCGAATCCCGGGACCCTGGAGGCTTT.

This clonotype was observed a handful of times. The genes are TRBV14 and TRBJ2-5; the D is unclear. Germline V lookup: CDR1 SGHDN, CDR2 FVKESK. Trimming took off 3 bases at V and 4 bases at J, with 3 bases between the two ends. This CDR3 is 11 amino acids long. The CDR3, as DNA: TGTGCCAGCAGCCACAGAGAGACCCAGTACTTC. Amino acids: CASSHRETQYF.

V is TRBV7-9 and J is TRBJ1-1, with TRBD1 as a possible D gene (5 bases). V was cut by 1 base and J by 0 bases, with 18 bases left in between. Germline V gene data show CDR1 as SEHNR and CDR2 as FQNEAQ (reference sequence). The CDR3 contains 18 residues. This CDR3 reads CASSLVMGGGVMNTEAFF. The CDR3 DNA follows: TGTGCCAGCAGCTTAGTTATGGGGGGAGGGGTTATGAACACTGAAGCTTTCTTT.

J is TRBJ1-2 and V is TRBV11-2; D possibly corresponds to TRBD1 (6 bases). CDR3 size: 13 residues. The germline CDR1 and CDR2 sequences are SGHAT and FQNNGV. Trimming removed 10 bases from V and 2 bases from J, with 14 bases in between. CDR3 bases: TGTGCCACCAGGGGTTTGCCGAACTATGGCTACACCTTC. It encodes CATRGLPNYGYTF.

The chain recombines TRBV7-2 with TRBJ2-1, with 7 bases aligning to TRBD2. Germline V CDR1 and CDR2: SGHTA, FQGNSA. Trimming at V came to 6 bases and at J to 4 bases, leaving 9 bases not matched to a gene. The CDR3 is 15 residues long. CDR3 sequence: CASSLRAGRYNEQFF. The DNA of the CDR3 is TGTGCCAGCAGTTTGCGAGCGGGGAGATACAATGAGCAGTTCTTC.

The chain joins TRBV7-9 to TRBJ1-4, with D hard to call. CDR3 size: 14 residues. V was cut by 3 bases and J by 7 bases, with 12 bases left in between. Per germline, CDR1 SEHNR and CDR2 FQNEAQ (reference sequence). The CDR3 nucleotides are TGTGCCAGCAGCTTCCGGGCCGAAGTTGAAAAACTGTTTTTT. Encoded protein: CASSFRAEVEKLFF.

The CDR3 loop is CASSYPWASGRYNEQFF. In nucleotides, the CDR3 is TGTGCCAGCAGTTACCCGTGGGCTAGCGGGAGATACAATGAGCAGTTCTTC. The J gene is TRBJ2-1, the V gene TRBV28; 10 bases line up with TRBD2. Germline V gene data show CDR1 as MDHEN and CDR2 as SYDVKM. This CDR3 contains 17 residues. Trimming at V came to 4 bases and at J to 4 bases, leaving 10 bases not matched to a gene.

CDR3 sequence reads: CASLQGGTGDHEQYF. CDR3 sequence (DNA): TGTGCCAGCCTACAGGGTGGGACAGGGGACCACGAGCAGTACTTC. This chain links TRBV28 with TRBJ2-7; 10 bases line up with TRBD1. The J segment lost 5 bases and the V segment lost 8 bases, leaving 12 bases of the junction unmatched. The CDR3 has 15 amino acids. CDR1 and CDR2 (germline): MDHEN, SYDVKM.

This chain uses TRBV19 with TRBJ2-2; perhaps TRBD1 as D (5 bases). With 3 bases removed from V and 6 bases from J, the gap between germline ends came to 17 bases. This CDR3 is built from 16 residues. Germline CDR1 is LNHDA and CDR2 is SQIVND (reference sequence). The CDR3 is CASSIGARGSPGELFF. DNA of the CDR3: TGTGCCAGTAGTATTGGGGCTAGGGGATCCCCCGGGGAGCTGTTTTTT.

As regards this clonotype: Given the absence of the conserved phenylalanine or tryptophan at the CDR3 end, a read error is likely. The V gene is TRBV6-1, the J gene TRBJ2-7; D is possibly TRBD1 (6 bases). The V gene lost 7 bases and the J gene lost 3 bases, with 16 bases spanning the gap. CDR1 and CDR2 from the germline V gene are MNHNS and SASEGT. There are 14 residues in the CDR3. The CDR3 DNA reads as TGTGCCAGCACCCAGACAGGTCCTAACTACGAGCAGTACTCC. This gives the protein CASTQTGPNYEQYS.

The chain couples TRBV2 to TRBJ2-3; D not resolved. Per germline, CDR1 SNHLY and CDR2 FYNNEI. The CDR3 spans 15 residues. Trimming cost V 3 bases and J 0 bases, with 10 bases left between them. The CDR3 is CASSEAVTSTDTQYF. In DNA, the CDR3 is TGTGCCAGCAGTGAGGCGGTGACTAGCACAGATACGCAGTATTTT.

This clonotype showed up just a few times. V is TRBV7-2 and J is TRBJ2-2; 15 bases match TRBD2. Trimming cost V 5 bases and J 5 bases; bases outside gene matches: 6. The CDR3 length is 17 residues. Germline-derived CDR1 and CDR2 are SGHTA and FQGNSA. CDR3 amino acids: CASSRTSGGEGTGELFF. Here the CDR3 DNA reads TGTGCCAGCAGCCGGACTAGCGGGGGGGAGGGAACCGGGGAGCTGTTTTTT.

The chain has TRBV4-1 and TRBJ1-6; D is ambiguous. Germline assignment: CDR1 MGHRA and CDR2 YSYEKL. The CDR3 contains 15 residues. V lost 1 base, J lost 7 bases, and 11 bases lay in between. The CDR3, as DNA: TGCGCCAGCAGCCAAGGACTACCGTACAATTCACCCCTCCACTTT. Its protein product is CASSQGLPYNSPLHF.

V and J are TRBV2 and TRBJ2-1; 13 bases line up with TRBD2. The germline V gene encodes CDR1 SNHLY and CDR2 FYNNEI. The CDR3 has 15 residues. V was pared by 8 bases and J by 7 bases, with 8 bases of the junction left unmatched. The CDR3 reads CASGGGTSGANEQFF. CDR3 nucleotides: TGTGCCAGCGGTGGGGGGACTAGCGGGGCAAATGAGCAGTTCTTC.

This clonotype was detected a few times. The chain carries TRBV27 and TRBJ2-5; 9 bases line up with TRBD2. The CDR3 length is 16 residues. J lost 5 bases, V lost 2 bases, and 9 bases had no gene match. Germline CDR1 is MNHEY and CDR2 is SMNVEV (reference sequence). CDR3 residues: CASSLQAGGPWETQYF. The CDR3 DNA follows: TGTGCCAGCAGTTTACAGGCGGGAGGGCCTTGGGAGACCCAGTACTTC.